This TCR beta chain stems from a study of T cells after posttransplantation cyclophosphamide. Whole-study findings and limits: Later blood repertoires were often dominated by clones from the donor CD8+ memory compartment. Skin or GI-infiltrating T cells shared few TRB sequences with blood.

After removal of 0 bases from V and 1 base from J, the junction contained 9 bases not matched to a gene. This CDR3 has 19 residues. From germline, CDR1 is LGHNA and CDR2 YNFKEQ. Points on this clone: The antigen is unknown.

Treatment was busulfan-fludarabine conditioning, a marrow graft, and cyclophosphamide on days +3 and +4. Sequencing used immunoSEQ multiplex PCR; TCRdb keeps in-frame clones, though not all of them. The sample holds about 36,000 clones, roughly 78% seen once. The sequence was collected from a female patient aged 40 to 50 who received an allogeneic stem cell transplant from a related donor, was CMV-positive, and had no GVHD. Some T cells may arise from the graft donor. The sequencing here drew on CD4+ T cells sorted from blood, taken 1,700 to 2,000 days after a stem cell transplant with posttransplant cyclophosphamide. The chain joins TRBV4-2 to TRBJ1-5, with 10 bases lining up with TRBD1. The CDR3 DNA follows: TGTGCCAGCAGCCAAGAGACAGGGGGCGGATTTGGGAGCAATCAGCCCCAGCATTTT. Protein: CASSQETGGGFGSNQPQHF.